This TCR beta chain is from a study of T cell clonality in common variable immunodeficiency. Sequencing input was equivalent genomic DNA from CVID and controls. The repertoire was sequenced with immunoSEQ multiplex PCR; TCRdb's copy has only in-frame clones and lacks some. The sample contains 30,000 or so clones, none of them singletons. This clone has ten or more counts. The read halts 3 residues ahead of the CDR3 end, with the missing end drawn from the germline J gene. V gave up 5 bases and J gave up 3 bases; unmatched junction bases: 10. CDR1 is SGHVS, CDR2 FQNEAQ, per germline. The CDR3 is 17 residues long.

V and J are TRBV7-8 and TRBJ2-7; TRBD2 matches 13 bases. The sequence derives from a person aged 18 to 70 in good health. Material for sequencing was peripheral blood mononuclear cells. CDR3 region: CASSGSGLAGTSYEQYF. CDR3 DNA, as far as it was read: TGTGCCAGCAGCGGCTCGGGACTAGCGGGAACGAGCTACGAG. Variable domain in full (rest from reference TRBV7-8 and TRBJ2-7): GAGVSQSPRYKVAKRGQDVALRCDPISGHVSLFWYQQALGQGPEFLTYFQNEAQLDKSGLPSDRFFAERPEGSVSTLKIQRTQQEDSAVYLCASSGSGLAGTSYEQYFGPGTRLTVT.